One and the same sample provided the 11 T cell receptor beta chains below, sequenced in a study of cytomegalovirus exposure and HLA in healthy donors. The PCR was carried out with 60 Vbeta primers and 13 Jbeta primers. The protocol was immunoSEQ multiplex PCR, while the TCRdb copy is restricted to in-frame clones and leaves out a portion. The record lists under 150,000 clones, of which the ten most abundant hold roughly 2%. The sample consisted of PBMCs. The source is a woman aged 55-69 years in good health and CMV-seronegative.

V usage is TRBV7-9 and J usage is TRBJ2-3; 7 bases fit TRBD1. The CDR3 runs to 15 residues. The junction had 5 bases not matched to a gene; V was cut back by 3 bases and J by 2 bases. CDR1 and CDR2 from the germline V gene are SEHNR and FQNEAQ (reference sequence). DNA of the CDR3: TGTGCCAGCAGCTTCGGGCAGGGGGTCACAGATACGCAGTATTTT. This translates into CASSFGQGVTDTQYF.

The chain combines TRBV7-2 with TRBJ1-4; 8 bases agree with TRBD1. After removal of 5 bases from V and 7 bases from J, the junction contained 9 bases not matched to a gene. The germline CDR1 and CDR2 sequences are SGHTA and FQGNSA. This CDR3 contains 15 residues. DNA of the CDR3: TGTGCCAGCAGCACCCGCAGGGGGCGGGTTGAAAAACTGTTTTTT. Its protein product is CASSTRRGRVEKLFF.

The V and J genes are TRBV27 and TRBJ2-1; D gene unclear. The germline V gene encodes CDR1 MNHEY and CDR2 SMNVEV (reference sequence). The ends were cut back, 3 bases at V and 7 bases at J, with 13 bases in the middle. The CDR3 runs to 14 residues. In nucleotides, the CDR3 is TGTGCCAGCAGTTTGCGAAGAAGCTGGAATGAGCAGTTCTTC. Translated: CASSLRRSWNEQFF.

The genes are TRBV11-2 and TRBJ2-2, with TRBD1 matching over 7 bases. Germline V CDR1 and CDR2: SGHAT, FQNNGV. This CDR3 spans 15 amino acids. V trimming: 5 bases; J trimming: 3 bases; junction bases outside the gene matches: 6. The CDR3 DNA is TGTGCCAGCAGCAAGACAGGGACGGACACCGGGGAGCTGTTTTTT. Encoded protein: CASSKTGTDTGELFF.

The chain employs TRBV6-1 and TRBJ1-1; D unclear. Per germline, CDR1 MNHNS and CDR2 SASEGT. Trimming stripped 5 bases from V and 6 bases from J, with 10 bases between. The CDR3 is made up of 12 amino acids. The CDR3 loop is CASSPHFSEAFF. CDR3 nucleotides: TGTGCCAGCAGTCCCCATTTTTCTGAAGCTTTCTTT.

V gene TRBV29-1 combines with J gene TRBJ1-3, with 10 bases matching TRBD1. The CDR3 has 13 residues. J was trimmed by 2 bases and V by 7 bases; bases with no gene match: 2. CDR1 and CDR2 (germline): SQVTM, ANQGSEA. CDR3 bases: TGCAGCGGTGGACAGGGGGCTGGAAACACCATATATTTT. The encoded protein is CSGGQGAGNTIYF.

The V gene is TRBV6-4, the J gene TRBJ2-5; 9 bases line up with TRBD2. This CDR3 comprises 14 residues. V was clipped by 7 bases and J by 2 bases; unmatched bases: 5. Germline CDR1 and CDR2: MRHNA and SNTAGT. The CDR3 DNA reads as TGTGCCAGCAAATTAGCGGGGGAGCAAGAGACCCAGTACTTC. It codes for CASKLAGEQETQYF.

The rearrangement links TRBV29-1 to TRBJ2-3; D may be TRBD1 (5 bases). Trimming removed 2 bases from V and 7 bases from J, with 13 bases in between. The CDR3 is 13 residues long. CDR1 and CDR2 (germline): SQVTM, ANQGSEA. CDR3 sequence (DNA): TGCAGCGTTGAACTGACAGCCCGGAATACGCAGTATTTT. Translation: CSVELTARNTQYF.

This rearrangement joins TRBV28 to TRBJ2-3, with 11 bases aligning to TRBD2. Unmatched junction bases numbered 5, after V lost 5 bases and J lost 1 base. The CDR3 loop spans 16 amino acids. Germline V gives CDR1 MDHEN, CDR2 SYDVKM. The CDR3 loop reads CASSSSSGRRTDTQYF. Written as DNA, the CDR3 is TGTGCCAGCAGTAGTTCTAGCGGGAGGCGCACAGATACGCAGTATTTT.

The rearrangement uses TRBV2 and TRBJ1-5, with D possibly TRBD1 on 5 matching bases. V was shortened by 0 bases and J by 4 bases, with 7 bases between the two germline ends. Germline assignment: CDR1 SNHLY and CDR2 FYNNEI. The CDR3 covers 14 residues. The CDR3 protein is CASSEARVNQPQHF. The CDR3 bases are TGTGCCAGCAGTGAAGCCAGGGTTAATCAGCCCCAGCATTTT.

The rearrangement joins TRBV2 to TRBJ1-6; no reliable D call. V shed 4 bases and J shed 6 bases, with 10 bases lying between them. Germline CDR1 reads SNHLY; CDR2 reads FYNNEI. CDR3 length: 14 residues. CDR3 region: CASSAKEFNSPLHF. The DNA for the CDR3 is TGTGCCAGCAGTGCGAAGGAGTTTAATTCACCCCTCCACTTT.